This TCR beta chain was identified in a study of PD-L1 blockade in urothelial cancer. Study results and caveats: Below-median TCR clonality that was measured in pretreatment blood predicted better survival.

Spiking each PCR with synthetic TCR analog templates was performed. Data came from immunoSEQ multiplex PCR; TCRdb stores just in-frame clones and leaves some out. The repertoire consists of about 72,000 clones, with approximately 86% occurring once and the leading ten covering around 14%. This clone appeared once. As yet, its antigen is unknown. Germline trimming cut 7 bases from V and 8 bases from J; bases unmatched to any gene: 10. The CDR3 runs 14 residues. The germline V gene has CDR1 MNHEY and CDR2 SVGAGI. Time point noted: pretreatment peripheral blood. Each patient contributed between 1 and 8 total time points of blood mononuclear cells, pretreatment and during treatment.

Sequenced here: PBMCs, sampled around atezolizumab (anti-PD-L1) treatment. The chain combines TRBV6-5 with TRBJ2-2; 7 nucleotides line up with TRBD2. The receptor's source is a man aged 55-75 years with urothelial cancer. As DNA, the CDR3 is TGTGCCAGCACTCCTCCGGGGGGTGATGGGGAGCTGTTTTTT. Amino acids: CASTPPGGDGELFF.